The 28 T cell receptor beta chains below come from one sample, sequenced in a study of blood T cell repertoires in COVID-19 (dated by TCRdb to 2019 to 2021). The library was obtained by the immunoSEQ multiplex PCR assay. Sourced from immuneACCESS, this table was stored by TCRdb with only in-frame sequences that have V and J called. A share of the clones is absent; for the studies checked, an unresolved V gene accounts for under half, and the remainder has no known explanation. For this sample there are roughly 180,000 clones; about 85% appear just once. Roughly 2.9% of the sample lies in the top ten. The sequencing sample was made of peripheral blood. Source of these receptors: a woman aged 25 to 45 with active or convalescent COVID-19.

V and J are TRBV3-1 (or the pseudogene TRBV3-2) and TRBJ1-4; D is possibly TRBD1 (5 bases). In germline, CDR1 is LGHDT, CDR2 YNNKEL (reference sequence). The CDR3 totals 13 residues. Trimming took off 2 bases at V and 14 bases at J, with 15 bases between the two ends. The CDR3 coding sequence is TGTGCCAGCAGCCAACGCGGGACTATTAACCTGTTTTTT. Residues: CASSQRGTINLFF.

The chain couples TRBV19 to TRBJ2-7; TRBD2 agrees at 11 bases. In germline, CDR1 is LNHDA, CDR2 SQIVND (reference sequence). The CDR3 has 15 amino acids. V shed 5 bases, J shed 2 bases, and the junction held 5 bases outside the gene matches. The CDR3 coding sequence is TGTGCCAGTAGTGGGACTAGCGGAGGCCCCTACGAGCAGTACTTC. Protein product: CASSGTSGGPYEQYF.

The chain carries TRBV19 and TRBJ1-2; maybe TRBD1 (5 bases). Trimming removed 6 bases from V and 0 bases from J, with 11 bases in between. There are 14 residues in the CDR3. Germline V gene data show CDR1 as LNHDA and CDR2 as SQIVND (reference sequence). In DNA, the CDR3 is TGTGCCAGTAGCACAGGTCTTCCTAACTATGGCTACACCTTC. Its protein is CASSTGLPNYGYTF.

The chain has TRBV6-5 and TRBJ1-1, with D possibly matching TRBD1 (5 bases). CDR3 length: 16 residues. The ends were cut back, 0 bases at V and 1 base at J, with 12 bases in the middle. The germline CDR1 and CDR2 sequences are MNHEY and SVGAGI. The CDR3 is CASSYSQGYSNTEAFF. DNA for the CDR3: TGTGCCAGCAGTTACTCGCAGGGATACTCGAACACTGAAGCTTTCTTT.

This chain links TRBV14 with TRBJ2-5; TRBD2 matches 14 bases. After removal of 0 bases from V and 3 bases from J, the junction contained 9 bases not matched to a gene. CDR3 length: 19 amino acids. Germline V gene sequence: CDR1 SGHDN, CDR2 FVKESK. In nucleotides, the CDR3 is TGTGCCAGCAGCCAAGAAGTGATTTTGGGACTAGCGGGGGAAGAGACCCAGTACTTC. Residues: CASSQEVILGLAGEETQYF.

J is TRBJ2-5 and V is TRBV28, with D tentatively TRBD2 (6 bases). Trimming pared 2 bases from V and 5 bases from J, leaving 18 bases between. This CDR3 is built from 16 residues. Germline lookup yields CDR1 MDHEN and CDR2 SYDVKM. The CDR3 spells CASSLKNSGTGETQYF. For the CDR3, the DNA is TGTGCCAGCAGTTTAAAGAATAGCGGAACGGGGGAGACCCAGTACTTC.

The chain is built from TRBV6-5 and TRBJ2-1, with 10 bases fitting TRBD2. The CDR3 consists of 15 residues. Germline values: CDR1 MNHEY, CDR2 SVGAGI. With 7 bases clipped from V and 9 bases from J, the junction kept 12 bases outside the gene matches. CDR3 bases: TGTGCCAGCAAAACTAGCGGGACCGTGCCGCTTGAGCAGTTCTTC. Residues: CASKTSGTVPLEQFF.

The V and J genes are TRBV7-2 and TRBJ2-3; 10 bases line up with TRBD2. This CDR3 region has 16 residues. V shed 6 bases, J shed 2 bases, and the junction held 8 bases outside the gene matches. Per the germline V gene, CDR1 is SGHTA and CDR2 is FQGNSA. In DNA, the CDR3 is TGTGCCAGCAGTCCCCAGACTAGCGGGCCCACAGATACGCAGTATTTT. Translating it yields CASSPQTSGPTDTQYF.

This chain links TRBV29-1 with TRBJ2-4, with 8 bases identical to TRBD1. V was pared by 7 bases and J by 5 bases, with 10 bases of the junction left unmatched. The germline CDR1 and CDR2 sequences are SQVTM and ANQGSEA. The CDR3 consists of 14 residues. CDR3 sequence reads: CSARTGFGQNIQYF. For the CDR3, the DNA is TGCAGCGCGCGGACAGGGTTCGGTCAAAACATTCAGTACTTC.

V usage is TRBV6-5 and J usage is TRBJ1-1; D ambiguous. Trimming took 7 bases from V and 10 from J, leaving 13 bases between them. This CDR3 spans 11 amino acids. Per germline, CDR1 MNHEY and CDR2 SVGAGI. The CDR3 DNA follows: TGTGCCAGCACGGTGGGCTTTGGAGCTTTCTTT. It codes for CASTVGFGAFF.

The chain has TRBV2 and TRBJ2-1; TRBD2 agrees at 11 bases. CDR3 size: 15 residues. V shed 4 bases and J 6 bases; nucleotides not matched to a gene: 5. Germline V gene lookup returns CDR1 SNHLY and CDR2 FYNNEI. The CDR3 is CASSVLAGAGNEQFF. The CDR3, as DNA: TGTGCCAGCAGTGTACTAGCGGGAGCTGGCAATGAGCAGTTCTTC. Using reference TRBV2 and TRBJ2-1 for the parts outside the CDR3, the full variable domain is EPEVTQTPSHQVTQMGQEVILRCVPISNHLYFYWYRQILGQKVEFLVSFYNNEISEKSEIFDDQFSVERPDGSNFTLKIRSTKLEDSAMYFCASSVLAGAGNEQFFGPGTRLTVL.

The count of this clone is one. This chain joins TRBV19 and TRBJ1-3; no definite D call. With 3 bases removed from V and 2 bases from J, the gap between germline ends came to 5 bases. This CDR3 has 13 amino acids. The germline gives CDR1 LNHDA, CDR2 SQIVND (reference sequence). The CDR3 nucleotides are TGTGCCAGTAGTATGGCAGCTGGAAACACCATATATTTT. Protein sequence: CASSMAAGNTIYF. Full variable domain (outside the CDR3, taken from reference TRBV19 and TRBJ1-3): DGGITQSPKYLFRKEGQNVTLSCEQNLNHDAMYWYRQDPGQGLRLIYYSQIVNDFQKGDIAEGYSVSREKKESFPLTVTSAQKNPTAFYLCASSMAAGNTIYFGEGSWLTVV.

The V and J genes are TRBV12-5 and TRBJ2-1, with TRBD2 matching 8 bases. The germline V gene encodes CDR1 LGHNT and CDR2 FRNRAP. The CDR3 has 13 amino acids. With 5 bases clipped from V and 11 bases from J, the junction kept 8 bases outside the gene matches. CDR3 region: CASGTESGGKQFF. The CDR3 region has the DNA TGTGCTAGTGGTACAGAAAGCGGGGGCAAGCAGTTCTTC.

The chain is built from TRBV4-1 and TRBJ1-4; 8 bases line up with TRBD1. There are 17 residues in the CDR3. V was pared by 6 bases and J by 5 bases, with 14 bases of the junction left unmatched. The germline V gene encodes CDR1 MGHRA and CDR2 YSYEKL. The DNA of the CDR3 is TGCGCCAGCAGAGAAGTTCTGACAAGGACAGGGAATGAAAAACTGTTTTTT. Translating gives CASREVLTRTGNEKLFF.

This clone is a singleton in its sample. The J gene is TRBJ1-1, the V gene TRBV2; no firm D call. Germline V gene data show CDR1 as SNHLY and CDR2 as FYNNEI. Trimming took 7 bases from V and 4 from J, leaving 13 bases between them. This CDR3 has 13 amino acids. The chain's CDR3 is CASTSEPGTEAFF. In DNA form, the CDR3 reads TGTGCCAGCACTTCAGAACCGGGCACTGAAGCTTTCTTT.

The chain has TRBV15 and TRBJ1-5; D may be TRBD1 (5 bases). V was pared by 0 bases and J by 0 bases, with 12 bases between. CDR3 length: 17 amino acids. Germline V gives CDR1 LNHNV, CDR2 YYDKDF (reference sequence). The CDR3 is CATSRDLVGASNQPQHF. The CDR3 bases are TGTGCCACCAGCAGAGATCTTGTAGGGGCTAGCAATCAGCCCCAGCATTTT.

The rearrangement links TRBV4-1 to TRBJ2-2, with 9 bases aligning to TRBD1. CDR3 size: 13 residues. In germline, CDR1 is MGHRA, CDR2 YSYEKL. Trimming cost V 6 bases and J 6 bases; bases outside gene matches: 2. CDR3 amino acids: CASRGQGPGELFF. The CDR3 DNA sequence: TGCGCCAGCAGGGGACAGGGACCCGGGGAGCTGTTTTTT.

This clone has only one observation. The genes are TRBV4-1 and TRBJ2-1; 12 positions match TRBD2. Germline trimming cut 4 bases from V and 3 bases from J; bases unmatched to any gene: 7. The CDR3 has 17 residues. Germline V gene data show CDR1 as MGHRA and CDR2 as YSYEKL. CDR3 bases: TGCGCCAGCAGCCCTAGCGGGGGGGCCTGGGGCTACAATGAGCAGTTCTTC. It yields the protein CASSPSGGAWGYNEQFF.

The chain joins TRBV10-3 to TRBJ2-3, with 12 bases matching TRBD2. Germline V gives CDR1 ENHRY, CDR2 SYGVKD. The CDR3 is made up of 16 amino acids. J gave up 5 bases and V 6 bases, and 9 bases lay outside the gene matches. CDR3 loop: CAIRKRVTSGGDTQYF. In DNA, the CDR3 is TGTGCCATCAGGAAAAGGGTGACTAGCGGGGGAGATACGCAGTATTTT.

The rearrangement links TRBV5-1 to TRBJ1-4, with a weak D call TRBD1 (6 bases). The CDR3 is 14 amino acids. From germline, CDR1 is SGHRS and CDR2 YFSETQ. Between the trimmed V and J ends, which lost 2 bases and 4 bases, there was a span of 9 bases. The DNA for the CDR3 is TGCGCCAGCAGCTTAGGGGGAGTTAATGAAAAACTGTTTTTT. Translated: CASSLGGVNEKLFF. The variable domain in full, with the rest retrieved from reference TRBV5-1 and TRBJ1-4, is KAGVTQTPRYLIKTRGQQVTLSCSPISGHRSVSWYQQTPGQGLQFLFEYFSETQRNKGNFPGRFSGRQFSNSRSEMNVSTLELGDSALYLCASSLGGVNEKLFFGSGTQLSVL.

This clone has a single count. This chain links TRBV7-9 with TRBJ2-3, with 8 bases identical to TRBD2. The CDR3 covers 17 residues. Germline CDR1 and CDR2: SEHNR and FQNEAQ (reference sequence). V lost 4 bases and J lost 4; bases outside the gene matches: 13. The CDR3 spells CASSSTGGDLFADTQYF. The CDR3 coding sequence is TGTGCCAGCAGCTCCACGGGAGGGGACCTTTTCGCAGATACGCAGTATTTT. Complete variable domain (other parts from reference TRBV7-9 and TRBJ2-3): DTGVSQNPRHKITKRGQNVTFRCDPISEHNRLYWYRQTLGQGPEFLTYFQNEAQLEKSRLLSDRFSAERPKGSFSTLEIQRTEQGDSAMYLCASSSTGGDLFADTQYFGPGTRLTVL.

The chain recombines TRBV19 with TRBJ2-1; 10 bases line up with TRBD2. From germline, CDR1 is LNHDA and CDR2 SQIVND (reference sequence). V shed 2 bases and J 9 bases; nucleotides not matched to a gene: 7. The CDR3 extends over 15 amino acids. CDR3 DNA: TGTGCCAGTAGTATATCGCTAGCGGGAGCGACTGAGCAGTTCTTC. Translation gives CASSISLAGATEQFF.

V and J are TRBV12-5 and TRBJ1-3, with a tentative D call TRBD1 (6 bases). The germline V gene has CDR1 LGHNT and CDR2 FRNRAP. Trimming stripped 1 base from V and 0 bases from J, with 10 bases between. The CDR3 is made up of 16 amino acids. CDR3 DNA: TGTGCTAGTGGTTTGGGAAGGGACACCTCTGGAAACACCATATATTTT. As protein: CASGLGRDTSGNTIYF. Full variable domain (missing parts from reference TRBV12-5 and TRBJ1-3): DARVTQTPRHKVTEMGQEVTMRCQPILGHNTVFWYRQTMMQGLELLAYFRNRAPLDDSGMPKDRFSAEMPDATLATLKIQPSEPRDSAVYFCASGLGRDTSGNTIYFGEGSWLTVV.

This chain connects TRBV5-4 to TRBJ2-2, with 15 bases lining up with TRBD2. The CDR3 covers 17 residues. Germline loops: CDR1 SGHNT, CDR2 YYREEE (reference sequence). The ends lost 3 bases at V and 5 bases at J; junction bases unmatched: 5. Here the CDR3 reads CASSWGLAGGGTGELFF. The CDR3 DNA reads as TGTGCCAGCAGCTGGGGACTAGCGGGAGGTGGAACCGGGGAGCTGTTTTTT.

The V gene is TRBV5-4, the J gene TRBJ1-2, with 7 nucleotides matching TRBD1. The CDR3 loop spans 16 amino acids. The V gene end was trimmed by 1 base and the J gene end by 3 bases; junction bases not matched to a gene: 9. Per germline, CDR1 SGHNT and CDR2 YYREEE (reference sequence). CDR3 residues: CASSLRQSGTDYGYTF. The CDR3 DNA reads as TGTGCCAGCAGCTTGAGGCAGTCCGGGACAGACTATGGCTACACCTTC.

This chain joins TRBV10-3 and TRBJ2-1; D uncertain. CDR3 length: 14 residues. Germline values: CDR1 ENHRY, CDR2 SYGVKD. The V gene lost 4 bases and the J gene lost 6 bases, with 13 bases spanning the gap. The CDR3 DNA sequence: TGTGCCATCAGTGCAGGTCCTCAAGGCAATGAGCAGTTCTTC. It codes for CAISAGPQGNEQFF.

The chain joins TRBV4-1 to TRBJ1-1; D unresolved. V was clipped by 1 base and J by 6 bases, with 9 bases between them. This CDR3 contains 13 residues. The germline gives CDR1 MGHRA, CDR2 YSYEKL. The CDR3 spells CASSQVGGAEAFF. Here the CDR3 DNA reads TGCGCCAGCAGCCAAGTAGGAGGTGCTGAAGCTTTCTTT.

The chain combines TRBV4-1 with TRBJ1-1; D remains unclear. The length of the CDR3 is 14 residues. V lost 1 base and J 4 bases, leaving 10 bases between the germline ends. The germline V gene encodes CDR1 MGHRA and CDR2 YSYEKL. Here the CDR3 DNA reads TGCGCCAGCAGCCAAGTTCCGGGAGGCACTGAAGCTTTCTTT. This codes for CASSQVPGGTEAFF.